These 15 T cell receptor beta chains were all obtained from the same sample, sequenced in a study of T cell responses to AZD1222 COVID-19 vaccine. Profiling relied on immunoSEQ multiplex PCR, and the TCRdb table lists in-frame clones only, not all of them. In the table there are 150,000 to 200,000 clones, approximately 92% of which are singletons. The sequences come from peripheral blood, collected on day 0 of AZD1222 vaccination. These TCRs come from an adult in good health.

The chain is built from TRBV3-1 (or the pseudogene TRBV3-2) and TRBJ2-2; 8 bases match TRBD2. This CDR3 is built from 18 residues. Germline CDR1 reads LGHDT; CDR2 reads YNNKEL (reference sequence). The J segment lost 3 bases and the V segment lost 1 base, leaving 10 bases of the junction unmatched. The chain's CDR3 is CASSQVSPREAYTGELFF. The CDR3 DNA reads as TGTGCCAGCAGCCAAGTCTCTCCGCGGGAGGCGTACACCGGGGAGCTGTTTTTT.

The V call is TRBV10-2, the J call TRBJ1-4, with 7 bases that match TRBD1. Trimming removed 2 bases from V and 0 bases from J; junction bases left unmatched: 3. The CDR3 sequence is 16 residues long. Germline V gene data show CDR1 as WSHSY and CDR2 as SAAADI. CDR3 nucleotide sequence: TGCGCCAGCAGTGAGAGACAGGGCGCAACTAATGAAAAACTGTTTTTT. Translated: CASSERQGATNEKLFF.

The CDR3 coding sequence is TGTGCCAGCAGCCCGGACAGGGGGCGGAACACCGGGGAGCTGTTTTTT. Translated: CASSPDRGRNTGELFF. V usage is TRBV5-4 and J usage is TRBJ2-2; 11 bases are shared with TRBD1. The CDR3 covers 16 residues. Looked up from germline, CDR1 is SGHNT and CDR2 is YYREEE (reference sequence). V gave up 4 bases and J gave up 1 base; unmatched junction bases: 3.

The V gene is TRBV5-4, the J gene TRBJ1-6; the D is unclear. CDR1 SGHNT and CDR2 YYREEE come from the germline V gene (reference sequence). Trimming pared 5 bases from V and 5 bases from J, leaving 5 bases between. The CDR3 has 12 amino acids. CDR3 protein: CASRLDNSPLHF. In nucleotides, the CDR3 is TGTGCCAGCAGACTAGATAATTCACCCCTCCACTTT. The whole variable domain, remainder taken from reference TRBV5-4 and TRBJ1-6, is ETGVTQSPTHLIKTRGQQVTLRCSSQSGHNTVSWYQQALGQGPQFIFQYYREEENGRGNFPPRFSGLQFPNYSSELNVNALELDDSALYLCASRLDNSPLHFGNGTRLTVT.

The chain uses TRBV3-1 (or the pseudogene TRBV3-2) and TRBJ2-1, with D perhaps being TRBD1 or TRBD2 (5 bases each). This CDR3 contains 18 residues. Trimming pared 0 bases from V and 4 bases from J, leaving 19 bases between. From germline, CDR1 is LGHDT and CDR2 YNNKEL (reference sequence). The CDR3 DNA reads TGTGCCAGCAGCCAAGATTTTCTGGCCCTTGGGGGTTACAATGAGCAGTTCTTC. This gives the protein CASSQDFLALGGYNEQFF.

This clone was seen only once. V gene TRBV18 combines with J gene TRBJ1-1; D is unclear. Trimming cost V 3 bases and J 0 bases, with 11 bases left between them. CDR3 size: 15 residues. CDR1 is KGHSH and CDR2 is LQKENI in the germline V gene. The CDR3 DNA sequence: TGTGCCAGCTCACCGGTCTATGATATGAACACTGAAGCTTTCTTT. It is translated as CASSPVYDMNTEAFF.

The gene calls are TRBV7-3 and TRBJ2-3, with a weak D call TRBD2 (5 bases). This CDR3 is built from 14 residues. Germline assignment: CDR1 SGHTA and CDR2 FQGTGA. The V gene lost 1 base and the J gene lost 3 bases, with 8 bases spanning the gap. In nucleotides, the CDR3 is TGTGCCAGCAGCTTAAATCGGGGAACAGATACGCAGTATTTT. As protein: CASSLNRGTDTQYF.

This chain links TRBV9 with TRBJ2-5, with TRBD2 identical over 10 bases. The CDR3 runs to 17 residues. CDR1 and CDR2 from the germline V gene are SGDLS and YYNGEE. V dropped 0 bases and J dropped 5; count of bases not matched to a gene: 10. The CDR3 loop reads CASSVGLAGVSRETQYF. Here the CDR3 DNA reads TGTGCCAGCAGCGTAGGGCTAGCGGGGGTGTCCCGGGAGACCCAGTACTTC.

This chain links TRBV4-3 with TRBJ2-7, with TRBD1 matching 8 bases. V was pared by 4 bases and J by 3 bases, with 17 bases of the junction left unmatched. The CDR3 contains 18 residues. Germline V CDR1 and CDR2: LGHNA, YSLEER. The CDR3, as DNA: TGCGCCAGCAGCCCAGACGGGCCAGGGGGCAGTTTTGGCTACGAGCAGTACTTC. This gives the protein CASSPDGPGGSFGYEQYF.

The genes are TRBV5-6 and TRBJ2-5; 10 positions agree with TRBD2. This CDR3 is built from 19 residues. Trimming at V came to 6 bases and at J to 5 bases, leaving 22 bases not matched to a gene. Looked up from germline, CDR1 is SGHDT and CDR2 is YYEEEE. Written as DNA, the CDR3 is TGTGCCAGCACCACGGCCCGCTGGCTAGCGGGGGACGTGACGGAGACCCAGTACTTC. It yields the protein CASTTARWLAGDVTETQYF. Supplemented by reference TRBV5-6 and TRBJ2-5, the full variable domain reads DAGVTQSPTHLIKTRGQQVTLRCSPKSGHDTVSWYQQALGQGPQFIFQYYEEEERQRGNFPDRFSGHQFPNYSSELNVNALLLGDSALYLCASTTARWLAGDVTETQYFGPGTRLLVL.

V is TRBV11-3 and J is TRBJ2-7; possible D gene TRBD2, 5 bases. Looked up from germline, CDR1 is SGHNT and CDR2 is YENEEA. Trimming removed 5 bases at V and 2 bases at J, with 10 bases between. The CDR3 sequence is 13 residues long. The CDR3 reads CASSPSGAYEQYF. CDR3 nucleotides: TGTGCCAGCAGCCCCAGCGGCGCCTACGAGCAGTACTTC.

CDR3 in DNA: TGTGCCAGCAGTCGGAAGTCAAATGAAAAACTGTTTTTT. Its translation: CASSRKSNEKLFF. The genes are TRBV12-3 or TRBV12-4 and TRBJ1-4; D is uncertain. V was cut by 5 bases and J by 5 bases, with 9 bases left in between. The CDR3 consists of 13 residues.

The CDR3, as DNA: TGTGCCAACCGAGGCAACAATGAGCAGTTCTTC. Translated, it gives CANRGNNEQFF. The chain is built from TRBV2 and TRBJ2-1, with D hard to call. Germline loops: CDR1 SNHLY, CDR2 FYNNEI. The V end lost 10 bases, the J end lost 5 bases, and 9 bases lay between the germline ends. The CDR3 is made up of 11 amino acids.

The chain recombines TRBV6-6 with TRBJ1-4; D unclear. The CDR3 has 14 residues. CDR1 is MNHNY, CDR2 SVGAGI, per germline (reference sequence). Trimming shortened V by 2 bases and J by 7 bases, and 11 bases separated the two germline ends. The CDR3 sequence is CASSYVAIGEKLFF. CDR3 nucleotides: TGTGCCAGCAGTTACGTTGCAATCGGTGAAAAACTGTTTTTT.

The chain carries TRBV4-3 and TRBJ2-7; D is ambiguous. Germline CDR1 and CDR2: LGHNA and YSLEER. The CDR3 has 13 amino acids. The V gene lost 0 bases and the J gene lost 3 bases, with 6 bases spanning the gap. CDR3 region: CASSQEWGYEQYF. Here the CDR3 DNA reads TGCGCCAGCAGCCAAGAGTGGGGCTACGAGCAGTACTTC.